This T cell receptor (beta chain) was recorded in a study of cytomegalovirus exposure and HLA in healthy donors. Overall study results and limits: Earlier analysis yielded a pattern in which most TCR beta V segments were productive about 87% or about 30% of the time. Researchers counted around 180 TCR beta chains as cytomegalovirus-associated. HLA allele associations emerged for roughly 17,000 TCR beta sequences in a later analysis, at 0.05 false discovery rate. Sequencing likely generated an artifact that appeared as a cluster of highly shared sequence variants.

The PCR was carried out with 60 Vbeta primers and 13 Jbeta primers. The method was immunoSEQ multiplex PCR; TCRdb's version includes in-frame clones alone and lacks a portion of them. The profile covers about 200,000 clones, with around 75% appearing a single time and approximately 0.4% taken by the ten largest. Per the germline V gene, CDR1 is SGDLS and CDR2 is YYNGEE. The CDR3 consists of 16 residues. V lost 0 bases and J 2 bases, leaving 12 bases between the germline ends. Regarding this clone: Its antigen is not known.

V gene TRBV9 combines with J gene TRBJ2-4, with a possible D match to TRBD1 (5 bases). The sequence derives from a male donor in good health and CMV-seropositive. The sample was PBMCs. DNA for the CDR3: TGTGCCAGCAGCGTAGACCCTCGACAGTCCAAAAACATTCAGTACTTC. Its translation: CASSVDPRQSKNIQYF.